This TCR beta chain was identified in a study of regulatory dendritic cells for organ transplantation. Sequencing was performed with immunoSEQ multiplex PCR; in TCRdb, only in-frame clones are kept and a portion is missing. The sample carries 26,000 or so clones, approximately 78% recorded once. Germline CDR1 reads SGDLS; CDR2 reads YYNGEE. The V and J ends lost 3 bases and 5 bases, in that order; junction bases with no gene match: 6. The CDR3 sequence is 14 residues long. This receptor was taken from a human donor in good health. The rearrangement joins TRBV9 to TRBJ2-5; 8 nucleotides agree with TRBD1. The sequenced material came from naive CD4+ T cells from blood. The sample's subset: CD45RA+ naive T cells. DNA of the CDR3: TGTGCCAGCAGCGCCGCAGGGGGCCGTGAGACCCAGTACTTC. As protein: CASSAAGGRETQYF.